The entry below gives a single T cell receptor beta chain sequence along with its context. The data are from a study of ipilimumab plus nivolumab after autologous stem cell transplantation. V gave up 1 base and J gave up 1 base; unmatched junction bases: 0. This CDR3 is 15 amino acids long. Germline CDR1 SGHAT, CDR2 FQNNGV. Clones were sequenced by immunoSEQ multiplex PCR, and TCRdb holds only the in-frame ones, with some missing. Of 84,000 or so clones in the sample, approximately 83% are singletons; the top ten hold 2.2%. This TCR derives from a male donor with diffuse large B-cell lymphoma. The sample was PBMCs, taken in a trial of ipilimumab plus nivolumab as post-transplant consolidation. The V call is TRBV11-2, the J call TRBJ1-1, with 10 bases fitting TRBD1. The CDR3 nucleotides are TGTGCCAGCAGCTTAGGGACAGGGGGGAACACTGAAGCTTTCTTT. It encodes CASSLGTGGNTEAFF.